The next 10 T cell receptor beta chains were all read from a single sample in a study of neurological immune-mediated disorders. TCRdb fed the 5' RACE reads into MiXCR, producing one record per CDR3 protein. The top ten clones hold approximately 2.8% of a sample with 66,000 or so distinct CDR3 sequences, roughly 5.6% of them seen once. Sequencing was done on a sample of PBMCs. All receptors derive from a woman in her twenties or thirties with multiple sclerosis.

This clonotype was picked up many times. V gene TRBV5-1 combines with J gene TRBJ1-1, with TRBD1 matching over 7 bases. The CDR3 covers 14 residues. After removal of 5 bases from V and 1 base from J, the junction contained 5 bases not matched to a gene. Germline V gene data show CDR1 as SGHRS and CDR2 as YFSETQ. In DNA, the CDR3 is TGCGCCAGCAGAGGAGGACAGGCGAACACTGAAGCTTTCTTT. This codes for CASRGGQANTEAFF. Drawing the rest from reference TRBV5-1 and TRBJ1-1, the complete variable domain is KAGVTQTPRYLIKTRGQQVTLSCSPISGHRSVSWYQQTPGQGLQFLFEYFSETQRNKGNFPGRFSGRQFSNSRSEMNVSTLELGDSALYLCASRGGQANTEAFFGQGTRLTVV.

The table lists this clonotype with many counts. The V gene is TRBV7-9, the J gene TRBJ2-1; tentatively, D is TRBD2 (5 bases). The CDR3 is 14 residues long. Trimming pared 5 bases from V and 8 bases from J, leaving 16 bases between. Germline lookup yields CDR1 SEHNR and CDR2 FQNEAQ (reference sequence). The CDR3 sequence is CASSTSGLRDEQFF. The CDR3 DNA reads as TGTGCCAGCAGCACTTCCGGGCTGAGGGATGAGCAGTTCTTC.

This clonotype was observed at least ten times. V usage is TRBV4-1 and J usage is TRBJ2-1; TRBD2 matches at 7 bases. The CDR3 runs to 18 residues. Germline V gives CDR1 MGHRA, CDR2 YSYEKL. V was pared by 0 bases and J by 2 bases, with 10 bases of the junction left unmatched. The chain's CDR3 is CASSQDPWGGEAYNEQFF. In DNA form, the CDR3 reads TGCGCCAGCAGCCAAGATCCCTGGGGAGGGGAGGCCTACAATGAGCAGTTCTTC.

This clonotype was seen many times. J is TRBJ2-7 and V is TRBV20-1; tentatively, D is TRBD1 or TRBD2 (5 bases each). The V end lost 6 bases, the J end lost 2 bases, and 14 bases lay between the germline ends. This CDR3 region has 13 residues. Germline CDR1 and CDR2: DFQATT and SNEGSKA (reference sequence). The CDR3 reads CSAHRDGTYEQYF. CDR3 in DNA: TGCAGTGCCCACCGGGACGGAACCTACGAGCAGTACTTC.

This clonotype was seen repeatedly, ten times or more. The chain combines TRBV5-1 with TRBJ1-1; maybe TRBD1 (5 bases). Trimming shortened V by 5 bases and J by 6 bases, and 14 bases separated the two germline ends. CDR3 size: 13 residues. The germline V gene has CDR1 SGHRS and CDR2 YFSETQ. Here the CDR3 DNA reads TGCGCCAGCAGTCCCCGGGGGGGGGCTGAAGCTTTCTTT. Translated, it gives CASSPRGGAEAFF.

The table lists this clonotype with many counts. This CDR3 is CASSLRGPSTDTQYF. DNA for the CDR3: TGCGCCAGCAGCCTTCGGGGACCAAGCACAGATACGCAGTATTTT. The chain has TRBV5-1 and TRBJ2-3; either TRBD1 or TRBD2 may fit D (5 bases each). CDR3 size: 15 residues. V dropped 4 bases and J dropped 0 bases, with 12 bases sitting between them. Germline CDR1 SGHRS, CDR2 YFSETQ.

This clonotype was picked up many times. The rearrangement links TRBV20-1 to TRBJ2-1; D uncertain. This CDR3 has 13 residues. V lost 7 bases and J lost 2, with 12 bases in between. Germline V gene data show CDR1 as DFQATT and CDR2 as SNEGSKA (reference sequence). The CDR3 here is CSGTTETYNEQFF. CDR3 DNA: TGCAGTGGAACTACAGAGACCTACAATGAGCAGTTCTTC.

This clonotype has ten or more counts. The J gene is TRBJ2-7, the V gene TRBV20-1; D not certain. Trimming stripped 1 base from V and 3 bases from J, with 10 bases between. This CDR3 contains 13 residues. The germline CDR1 and CDR2 sequences are DFQATT and SNEGSKA (reference sequence). This CDR3 is CSARAGRSYEQYF. The DNA of the CDR3 is TGCAGTGCTAGAGCAGGACGGAGCTACGAGCAGTACTTC.

The chain has TRBV7-6 and TRBJ2-1, with TRBD2 as a possible D gene (5 bases). In germline, CDR1 is SGHVS, CDR2 FNYEAQ. The CDR3 runs 14 residues. V was pared by 5 bases and J by 5 bases, with 13 bases between. The CDR3 coding sequence is TGTGCCAGCAGCCCACCGGACTGGGACAATGAGCAGTTCTTC. Residues: CASSPPDWDNEQFF.

This clonotype has at least ten counts. This chain joins TRBV20-1 and TRBJ2-1, with no clear D. Trimming cost V 0 bases and J 6 bases, with 6 bases left between them. CDR3 size: 12 residues. CDR1 and CDR2 (germline): DFQATT, SNEGSKA (reference sequence). CDR3 in amino acids: CSARDLGNEQFF. CDR3 bases: TGCAGTGCTAGAGATCTTGGCAATGAGCAGTTCTTC.